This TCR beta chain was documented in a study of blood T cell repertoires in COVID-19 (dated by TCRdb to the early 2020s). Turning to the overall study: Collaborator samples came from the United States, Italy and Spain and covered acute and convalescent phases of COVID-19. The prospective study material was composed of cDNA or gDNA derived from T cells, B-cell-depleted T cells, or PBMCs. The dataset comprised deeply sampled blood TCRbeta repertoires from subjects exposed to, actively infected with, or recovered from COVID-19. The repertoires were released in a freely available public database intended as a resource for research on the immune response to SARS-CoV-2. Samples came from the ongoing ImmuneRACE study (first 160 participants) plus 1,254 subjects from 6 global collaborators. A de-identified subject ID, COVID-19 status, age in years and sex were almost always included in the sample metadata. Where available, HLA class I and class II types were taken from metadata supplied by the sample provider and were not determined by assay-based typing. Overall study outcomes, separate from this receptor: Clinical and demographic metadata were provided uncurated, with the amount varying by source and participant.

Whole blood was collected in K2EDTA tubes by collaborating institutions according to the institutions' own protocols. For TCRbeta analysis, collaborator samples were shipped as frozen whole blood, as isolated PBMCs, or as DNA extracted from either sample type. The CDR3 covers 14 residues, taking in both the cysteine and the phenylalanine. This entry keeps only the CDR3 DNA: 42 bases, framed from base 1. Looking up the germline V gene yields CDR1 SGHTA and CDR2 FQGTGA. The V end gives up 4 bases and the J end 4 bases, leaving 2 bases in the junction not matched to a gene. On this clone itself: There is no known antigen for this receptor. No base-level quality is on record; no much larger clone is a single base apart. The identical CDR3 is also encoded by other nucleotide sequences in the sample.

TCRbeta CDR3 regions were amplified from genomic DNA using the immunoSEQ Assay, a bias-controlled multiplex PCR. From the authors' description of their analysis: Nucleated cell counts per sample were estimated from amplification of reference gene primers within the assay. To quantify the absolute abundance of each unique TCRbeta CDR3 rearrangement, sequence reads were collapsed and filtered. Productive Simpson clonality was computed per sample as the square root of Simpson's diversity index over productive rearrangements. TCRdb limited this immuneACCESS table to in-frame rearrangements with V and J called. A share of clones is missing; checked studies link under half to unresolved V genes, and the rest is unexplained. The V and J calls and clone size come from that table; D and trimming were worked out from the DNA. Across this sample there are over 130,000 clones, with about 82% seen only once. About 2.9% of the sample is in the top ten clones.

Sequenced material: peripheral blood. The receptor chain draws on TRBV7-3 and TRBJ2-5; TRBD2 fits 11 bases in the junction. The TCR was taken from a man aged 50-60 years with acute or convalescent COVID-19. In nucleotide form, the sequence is TGTGCCAGCAGCTCCGGACTAGCGGGAGAGACCCAGTACTTC. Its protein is CASSSGLAGETQYF. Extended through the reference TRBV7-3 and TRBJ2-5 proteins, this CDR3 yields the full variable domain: GAGVSQTPSNKVTEKGKYVELRCDPISGHTALYWYRQSLGQGPEFLIYFQGTGAADDSGLPNDRFFAVRPEGSVSTLKIQRTERGDSAVYLCASSSGLAGETQYFGPGTRLLVL.